This T cell receptor (beta chain) was captured by sequencing in a study of shared clonotypes between healthy human individuals. Terminally differentiated effector memory CD45RA+ cells were excluded by CCR7 positive selection of CD45RO-negative cells. The table came from immunoSEQ multiplex PCR; TCRdb's copy has only in-frame clones and leaves some out. The table has hundreds of thousands of clones, over 90% seen once. Trimming took 0 bases from V and 4 from J, leaving 15 bases between them. Looked up from germline, CDR1 is LGHNA and CDR2 is YSLEER. CDR3 length: 17 residues. This sequence originates from a man between 25 and 39 years old in good health. The chain joins TRBV4-3 to TRBJ2-2; no reliable D call. The sequencing input was naive CD8+ T cells sorted from blood. In DNA, the CDR3 is TGCGCCAGCAGCCAAGACTCGAGCCGGGTCGGCACCGGGGAGCTGTTTTTT. Encoded protein: CASSQDSSRVGTGELFF.